These 12 T cell receptor beta chains were all obtained from the same sample, sequenced in a study of Ad26.COV2.S vaccination and SARS-CoV-2 variants. The treatment was: some 19 received Ad26.COV2.S at low or high dose, single or two shots; roughly five received placebo; per-sample allocation not given. Sampling took place 63 days after the first vaccine or placebo injection. Sequencing was performed with immunoSEQ multiplex PCR; in TCRdb, only in-frame clones are kept and a portion is missing. The table includes about 400,000 clones, roughly 85% detected once. Material: peripheral blood, obtained in a trial of Ad26.COV2.S vaccine versus placebo. The receptors come from a person aged 18-65 years who received the Ad26.COV2.S COVID-19 vaccine or a placebo.

This chain uses TRBV5-1 with TRBJ2-5; TRBD2 aligns across 8 bases. The CDR3 is 14 amino acids. Trimming at V came to 0 bases and at J to 6 bases, leaving 4 bases not matched to a gene. Looked up from germline, CDR1 is SGHRS and CDR2 is YFSETQ. CDR3 bases: TGCGCCAGCAGCTTGGAACTAGCGGCTAAGACCCAGTACTTC. Protein sequence: CASSLELAAKTQYF.

The chain is built from TRBV27 and TRBJ2-5; unclear D gene. The CDR3 extends over 14 amino acids. With 2 bases removed from V and 1 base from J, the gap between germline ends came to 8 bases. The V gene's germline CDR1 is MNHEY and CDR2 SMNVEV (reference sequence). CDR3 bases: TGTGCCAGCAGTTTAACGGCAGTCCAAGAGACCCAGTACTTC. Protein product: CASSLTAVQETQYF.

The J gene is TRBJ2-2, the V gene TRBV9; D may be TRBD2 (6 bases). V was trimmed by 4 bases and J by 4 bases, leaving 14 bases between them. This CDR3 spans 15 amino acids. The V gene's germline CDR1 is SGDLS and CDR2 YYNGEE. Written as DNA, the CDR3 is TGTGCCAGCAGCTCTCGACTAGAACGCACCGGGGAGCTGTTTTTT. This sequence encodes CASSSRLERTGELFF.

This clone was counted between two and nine times. The V gene is TRBV19, the J gene TRBJ2-3; D gene ambiguous. V dropped 5 bases and J dropped 2 bases, with 2 bases sitting between them. Per the germline V gene, CDR1 is LNHDA and CDR2 is SQIVND (reference sequence). This CDR3 has 11 amino acids. The chain's CDR3 is CASSVTDTQYF. The CDR3 DNA follows: TGTGCCAGTAGTGTCACAGATACGCAGTATTTT.

The rearrangement uses TRBV21-1 and TRBJ2-7. TRBV21-1 is a listed pseudogene. This CDR3 is built from 13 residues. As DNA, the CDR3 is TGTGCCAGCAGTAGAGATCGGTTGGGCGAGCAGTACTTC. This translates into CASSRDRLGEQYF.

The V call is TRBV28, the J call TRBJ2-7; possible D gene TRBD1, 6 bases. CDR3 size: 14 residues. The germline V gene has CDR1 MDHEN and CDR2 SYDVKM. V lost 5 bases to trimming and J lost 6 bases, with 17 bases between them. In nucleotides, the CDR3 is TGTGCCAGCAGTCGCCATACAGGGTTGGGCGAGCAGTACTTC. Protein sequence: CASSRHTGLGEQYF. Full variable domain (missing parts from reference TRBV28 and TRBJ2-7): DVKVTQSSRYLVKRTGEKVFLECVQDMDHENMFWYRQDPGLGLRLIYFSYDVKMKEKGDIPEGYSVSREKKERFSLILESASTNQTSMYLCASSRHTGLGEQYFGPGTRLTVT.

The chain links TRBV12-2 to TRBJ1-4. TRBV12-2 is assigned pseudogene status. The CDR3 runs to 15 residues. Here the CDR3 reads CASRLKGGTNEKLFF. The CDR3 bases are TGTGCAAGTCGCTTAAAAGGGGGGACTAATGAAAAACTGTTTTTT.

The chain has TRBV7-9 and TRBJ2-3, with a weak D call TRBD2 (5 bases). This CDR3 comprises 13 residues. CDR1 and CDR2 (germline): SEHNR, FQNEAQ (reference sequence). V lost 5 bases, J lost 10 bases, and 16 bases lay in between. CDR3 sequence (DNA): TGTGCCAGCAGCACCCGGTCTAGCTTGTCGCAGTATTTT. Translated, it gives CASSTRSSLSQYF. Full variable domain (outside the CDR3, taken from reference TRBV7-9 and TRBJ2-3): DTGVSQNPRHKITKRGQNVTFRCDPISEHNRLYWYRQTLGQGPEFLTYFQNEAQLEKSRLLSDRFSAERPKGSFSTLEIQRTEQGDSAMYLCASSTRSSLSQYFGPGTRLTVL.

The rearrangement links TRBV21-1 to TRBJ1-4; the table gives TRBD1 as D, unverified against the DNA. TRBV21-1 represents a pseudogene. The CDR3 spans 14 residues. The CDR3 sequence is CASSPRDRGEKLFF. The CDR3 DNA is TGTGCCAGCAGCCCCCGGGACAGGGGGGAAAAACTGTTTTTT.

This clone was seen a single time. The chain carries TRBV7-2 and TRBJ1-1; D not resolved. V was pared by 5 bases and J by 6 bases, with 7 bases between. There are 11 residues in the CDR3. Germline loops: CDR1 SGHTA, CDR2 FQGNSA. The CDR3 DNA is TGTGCCAGCAGCCCTCTGGCTGAAGCTTTCTTT. Amino acids: CASSPLAEAFF.

The chain combines TRBV3-1 (or the pseudogene TRBV3-2) with TRBJ2-3, with D perhaps matching TRBD2 (6 bases). The CDR3 is made up of 14 amino acids. Germline assignment: CDR1 LGHDT and CDR2 YNNKEL (reference sequence). Deletions cut 4 bases from V and 4 bases from J, with 12 bases between. This chain's CDR3 is CASSLRERADTQYF. CDR3 coding DNA: TGTGCCAGCAGCCTCCGGGAGCGGGCAGATACGCAGTATTTT.

The V and J genes are TRBV5-6 and TRBJ1-6, with 8 nucleotides matching TRBD1. Germline CDR1 is SGHDT and CDR2 is YYEEEE. J was trimmed by 0 bases and V by 3 bases; bases with no gene match: 8. The CDR3 runs 18 residues. CDR3 loop: CASSYRTGLSSYNSPLHF. The CDR3 DNA is TGTGCCAGCAGCTATCGGACAGGGCTGAGCTCCTATAATTCACCCCTCCACTTT.